This entry features one T cell receptor (beta chain) sequence. No DNA is shown, since the ends of the CDR3 on it are uncertain; the CDR3 is the one TCRdb lists. The CDR3 is 15 amino acids long, termini counted. In germline, CDR1 is ENHRY, CDR2 SYGVKD. The PCR used 60 Vbeta and 13 Jbeta primers. Clones were sequenced by immunoSEQ multiplex PCR, and TCRdb holds only the in-frame ones, with some missing. The data show 50,000 or so clones, around 66% seen once. The sample is drawn from a study of cytomegalovirus exposure and HLA in healthy donors. The chain joins TRBV10-3 to TRBJ1-4; the table's D gene call, TRBD1, was not cross checked with the DNA. Sequenced: PBMCs. The sequence derives from a man aged 18 to 29 in good health and CMV-seronegative. CDR3 amino acids: CAISTSDRGGEKLFF.